A single sample is the source of the 3 T cell receptor beta chains below, sequenced in a study of blood T cell repertoires in COVID-19. Only in-frame clones appear in the TCRdb table, and some are missing; sequencing was by immunoSEQ multiplex PCR. The sample has around 150,000 clones; roughly four fifths are singletons. The sample consisted of peripheral blood. The source of these receptors is a man aged 55 to 70 with active or convalescent COVID-19.

This rearrangement joins TRBV5-8 to TRBJ2-2, with D possibly matching TRBD1 (6 bases). From germline, CDR1 is SGHTS and CDR2 YDEGEE. Trimming stripped 4 bases from V and 0 bases from J, with 13 bases between. The CDR3 is 16 residues long. The CDR3 nucleotides are TGTGCCAGCAGCGTGTGGACAGCCTCGAACACCGGGGAGCTGTTTTTT. Amino acid sequence: CASSVWTASNTGELFF.

The CDR3 protein is CASSPTGGARGYTF. DNA of the CDR3: TGTGCCAGCAGTCCCACAGGGGGCGCCCGGGGCTACACCTTC. The V and J genes are TRBV27 and TRBJ1-2; 9 positions match TRBD1. With V trimmed by 5 bases and J by 8 bases, 9 bases remained unmatched. Germline V gene sequence: CDR1 MNHEY, CDR2 SMNVEV (reference sequence). The CDR3 contains 14 residues.

The chain carries TRBV5-8 and TRBJ2-5; weak D call: TRBD1 (6 bases). Germline CDR1 and CDR2: SGHTS and YDEGEE. CDR3 length equals 15 residues. With 0 bases removed from V and 1 base from J, the gap between germline ends came to 10 bases. Here the CDR3 DNA reads TGTGCCAGCAGCTTGGGGGGACACACCCAAGAGACCCAGTACTTC. Its protein is CASSLGGHTQETQYF.